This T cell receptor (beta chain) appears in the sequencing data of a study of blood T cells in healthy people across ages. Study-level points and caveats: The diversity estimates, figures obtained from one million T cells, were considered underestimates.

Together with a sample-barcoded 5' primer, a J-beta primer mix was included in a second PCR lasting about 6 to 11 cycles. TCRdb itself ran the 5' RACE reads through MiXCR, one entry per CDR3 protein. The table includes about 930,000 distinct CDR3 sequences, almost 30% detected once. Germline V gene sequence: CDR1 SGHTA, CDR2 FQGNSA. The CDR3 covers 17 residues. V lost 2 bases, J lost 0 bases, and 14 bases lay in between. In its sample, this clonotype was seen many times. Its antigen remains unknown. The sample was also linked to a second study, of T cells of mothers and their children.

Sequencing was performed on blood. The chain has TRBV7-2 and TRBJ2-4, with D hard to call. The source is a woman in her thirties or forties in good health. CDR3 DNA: TGTGCCAGCAGCTTAATAGGAGACCAATTAGCCAAAAACATTCAGTACTTC. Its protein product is CASSLIGDQLAKNIQYF.